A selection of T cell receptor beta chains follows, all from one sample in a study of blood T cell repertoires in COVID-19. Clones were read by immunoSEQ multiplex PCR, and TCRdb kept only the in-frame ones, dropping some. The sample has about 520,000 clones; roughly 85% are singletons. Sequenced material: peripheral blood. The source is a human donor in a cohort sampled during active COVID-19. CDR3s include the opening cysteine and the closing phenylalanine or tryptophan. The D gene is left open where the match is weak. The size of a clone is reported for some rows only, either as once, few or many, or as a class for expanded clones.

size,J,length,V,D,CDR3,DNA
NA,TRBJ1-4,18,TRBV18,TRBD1,CASSPWGQGSTTNEKLFF,TGTGCCAGCTCACCATGGGGACAGGGATCTACAACTAATGAAAAACTGTTTTTT
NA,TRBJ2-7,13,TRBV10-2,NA,CASSVPPGPEQYF,TGCGCCAGCAGTGTCCCCCCAGGGCCCGAGCAGTACTTC
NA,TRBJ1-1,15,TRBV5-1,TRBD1,CASRPIQGFETEAFF,TGCGCCAGCAGACCTATACAGGGGTTTGAAACTGAAGCTTTCTTT
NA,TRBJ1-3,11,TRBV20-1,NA,CSAGTFNTIYF,TGCAGTGCGGGGACATTTAACACCATATATTTT
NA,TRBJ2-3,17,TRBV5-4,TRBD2,CASRGGTSGRGTDTQYF,TGTGCCAGCAGGGGTGGGACTAGCGGGAGGGGCACAGATACGCAGTATTTT
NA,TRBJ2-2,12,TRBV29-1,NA,CSVGRVPGELFF,TGCAGCGTTGGGAGGGTCCCCGGGGAGCTGTTTTTT
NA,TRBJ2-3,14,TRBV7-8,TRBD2,CASSPGLGADTQYF,TGTGCCAGCAGCCCGGGACTAGGGGCAGATACGCAGTATTTT
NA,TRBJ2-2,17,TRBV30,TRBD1,CAWWTGGLSGVGGELFF,TGTGCCTGGTGGACAGGGGGCCTTTCGGGAGTGGGCGGGGAGCTGTTTTTT
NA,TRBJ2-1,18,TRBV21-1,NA,CASSKALRGANPYNEQFF,TGTGCCAGCAGCAAAGCGCTAAGGGGCGCCAATCCCTACAATGAGCAGTTCTTC
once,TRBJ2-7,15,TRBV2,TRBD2,CASRAGTSGKDEQYF,TGTGCCAGCAGGGCCGGGACTAGCGGGAAGGACGAGCAGTACTTC
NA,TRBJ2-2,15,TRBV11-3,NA,CASSLDNARAGELFF,TGTGCCAGCAGCTTAGATAATGCTAGAGCCGGGGAGCTGTTTTTT
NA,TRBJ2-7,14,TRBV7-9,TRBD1,CASTLTGGGYEQYF,TGTGCCAGCACCCTGACAGGGGGTGGTTACGAGCAGTACTTC
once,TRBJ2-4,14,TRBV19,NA,CASNHGAGGNIQYF,TGTGCCAGTAACCATGGAGCCGGGGGAAACATTCAGTACTTC
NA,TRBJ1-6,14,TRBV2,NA,CASQAGIANSPLHF,TGTGCCAGCCAAGCGGGCATCGCCAATTCACCCCTCCACTTT
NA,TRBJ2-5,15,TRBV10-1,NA,CASSDSDRTEETQYF,TGCGCCAGCAGTGATTCCGACAGGACGGAGGAGACCCAGTACTTC
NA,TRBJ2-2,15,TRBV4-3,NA,CASSQVRQNTGELFF,TGCGCCAGCAGCCAAGTCCGACAAAACACCGGGGAGCTGTTTTTT
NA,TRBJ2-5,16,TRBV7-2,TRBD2,CASSLDLAGIPETQYF,TGTGCCAGCAGCTTAGACCTAGCGGGAATTCCGGAGACCCAGTACTTC
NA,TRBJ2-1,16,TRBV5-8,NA,CASSLAGTTRGGRQFF,TGTGCCAGCAGCTTGGCGGGGACTACTAGAGGGGGGAGGCAGTTCTTC
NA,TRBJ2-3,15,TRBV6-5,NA,CASSITSPNTDTQYF,TGTGCCAGCAGCATTACTAGCCCTAACACAGATACGCAGTATTTT
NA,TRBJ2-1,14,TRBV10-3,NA,CAISGSGTDNEQFF,TGTGCCATCAGTGGTAGCGGGACAGACAATGAGCAGTTCTTC
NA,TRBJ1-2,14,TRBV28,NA,CASSFVTERYGYTF,TGTGCCAGCAGTTTTGTGACAGAGAGATATGGCTACACCTTC
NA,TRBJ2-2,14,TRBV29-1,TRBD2,CSVGAGVDTGELFF,TGCAGCGTTGGTGCGGGAGTAGACACCGGGGAGCTGTTTTTT
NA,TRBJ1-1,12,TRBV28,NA,CASSQSGSEAFF,TGTGCCAGCAGTCAATCGGGGTCTGAAGCTTTCTTT
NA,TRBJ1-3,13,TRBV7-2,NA,CASSLHGRNTIYF,TGTGCCAGCAGCTTACACGGGAGAAACACCATATATTTT